This T cell receptor (beta chain) appears in the sequencing data of a study of T-cell reconstitution after alpha-beta-depleted transplantation in children. This clonotype was seen repeatedly, ten times or more. Germline lookup yields CDR1 SGHRS and CDR2 YFSETQ. V lost 5 bases and J 0 bases, leaving 14 bases between the germline ends. The CDR3 loop spans 15 amino acids. The library targeted TCRbeta and was prepared with unique molecular identifiers. TCRdb processed the PCR reads anew with MiXCR; each CDR3 protein has one entry. The table includes 200,000 to 250,000 distinct CDR3 sequences, approximately 9.7% detected once.

Specimen: PBMCs from the stem cell graft donor, collected from the stem cell graft. This TCR derives from a human donor who donated a stem cell graft to a child with SCID. The V call is TRBV5-1, the J call TRBJ1-1, with D perhaps TRBD1 (5 bases). CDR3 amino acids: CASRQPGRLNTEAFF. CDR3 nucleotides: TGCGCCAGCAGACAACCGGGACGTCTGAACACTGAAGCTTTCTTT.